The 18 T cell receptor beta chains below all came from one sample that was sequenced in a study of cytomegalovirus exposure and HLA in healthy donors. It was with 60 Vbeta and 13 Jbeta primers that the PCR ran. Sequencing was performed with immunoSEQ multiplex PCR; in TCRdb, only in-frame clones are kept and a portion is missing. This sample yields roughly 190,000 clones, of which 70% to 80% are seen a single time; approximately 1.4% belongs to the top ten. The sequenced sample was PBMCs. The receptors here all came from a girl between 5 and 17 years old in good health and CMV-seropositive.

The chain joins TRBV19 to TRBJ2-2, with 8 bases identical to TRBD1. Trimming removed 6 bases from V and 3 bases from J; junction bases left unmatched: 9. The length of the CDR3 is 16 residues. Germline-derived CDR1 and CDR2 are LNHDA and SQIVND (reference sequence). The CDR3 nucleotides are TGTGCCAGTAGAGGTTTGACAGGGGTTGACACCGGGGAGCTGTTTTTT. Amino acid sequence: CASRGLTGVDTGELFF.

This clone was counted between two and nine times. The CDR3 is CASSEQGPSYGYTF. The CDR3 nucleotides read TGTGCCAGCAGTGAGCAGGGGCCTAGCTATGGCTACACCTTC. This sequence joins TRBV2 and TRBJ1-2; a weak D match, TRBD1 (6 bases). CDR3 length equals 14 residues. CDR1 SNHLY and CDR2 FYNNEI come from the germline V gene. V shed 3 bases and J shed 4 bases, with 12 bases lying between them. Variable domain in full (rest from reference TRBV2 and TRBJ1-2): EPEVTQTPSHQVTQMGQEVILRCVPISNHLYFYWYRQILGQKVEFLVSFYNNEISEKSEIFDDQFSVERPDGSNFTLKIRSTKLEDSAMYFCASSEQGPSYGYTFGSGTRLTVV.

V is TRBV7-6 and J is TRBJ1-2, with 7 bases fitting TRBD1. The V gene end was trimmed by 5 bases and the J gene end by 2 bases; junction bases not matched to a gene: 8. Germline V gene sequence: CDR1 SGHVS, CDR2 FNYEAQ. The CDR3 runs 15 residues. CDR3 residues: CASSPETGNNYGYTF. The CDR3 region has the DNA TGTGCCAGCAGCCCGGAGACAGGGAACAACTATGGCTACACCTTC.

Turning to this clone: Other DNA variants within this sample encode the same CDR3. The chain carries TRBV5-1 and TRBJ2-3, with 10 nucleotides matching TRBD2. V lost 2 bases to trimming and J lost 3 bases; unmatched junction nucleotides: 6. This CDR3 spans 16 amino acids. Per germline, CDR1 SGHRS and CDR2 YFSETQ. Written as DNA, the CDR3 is TGCGCCAGCAGCTTAAGGGCTAGCGGGGGAACAGATACGCAGTATTTT. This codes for CASSLRASGGTDTQYF.

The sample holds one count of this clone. CDR3 amino acids: CAITSGTDLYEQYF. The CDR3 DNA reads TGTGCCATCACCTCCGGGACAGACCTCTACGAGCAGTACTTC. The chain carries TRBV10-3 and TRBJ2-7; 7 bases align to TRBD1. The V gene end was trimmed by 7 bases and the J gene end by 3 bases; junction bases not matched to a gene: 9. The CDR3 has 14 residues. In germline, CDR1 is ENHRY, CDR2 SYGVKD.

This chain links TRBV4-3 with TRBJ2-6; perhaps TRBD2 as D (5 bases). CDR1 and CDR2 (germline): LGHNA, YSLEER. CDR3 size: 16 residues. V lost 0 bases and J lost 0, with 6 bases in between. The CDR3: CASSQEGSSGANVLTF. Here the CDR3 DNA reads TGCGCCAGCAGCCAAGAAGGGAGCTCTGGGGCCAACGTCCTGACTTTC.

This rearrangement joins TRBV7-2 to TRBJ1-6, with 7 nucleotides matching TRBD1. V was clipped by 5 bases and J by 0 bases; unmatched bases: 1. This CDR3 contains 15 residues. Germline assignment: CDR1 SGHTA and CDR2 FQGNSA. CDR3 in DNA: TGTGCCAGCAGCAGGGACAGCTCCTATAATTCACCCCTCCACTTT. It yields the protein CASSRDSSYNSPLHF.

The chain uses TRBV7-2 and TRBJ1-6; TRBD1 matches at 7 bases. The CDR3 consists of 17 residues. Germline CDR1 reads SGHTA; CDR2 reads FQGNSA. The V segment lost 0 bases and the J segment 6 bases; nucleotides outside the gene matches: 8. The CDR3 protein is CASSLAFDRVSNSPLHF. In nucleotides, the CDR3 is TGTGCCAGCAGCTTAGCTTTCGACAGGGTTAGTAATTCACCCCTCCACTTT.

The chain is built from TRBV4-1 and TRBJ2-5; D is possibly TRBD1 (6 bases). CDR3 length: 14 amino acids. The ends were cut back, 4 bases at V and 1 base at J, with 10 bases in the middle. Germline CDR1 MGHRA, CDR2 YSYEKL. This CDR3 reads CASSPRDIQETQYF. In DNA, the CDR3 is TGCGCCAGCAGCCCCCGGGACATCCAAGAGACCCAGTACTTC.

CDR3 in DNA: TGTGCCAGCAGCCCCGGGGCAGGGGGCGCAAGCTACGAGCAGTACTTC. Protein product: CASSPGAGGASYEQYF. The V gene is TRBV5-5, the J gene TRBJ2-7; TRBD1 aligns across 8 bases. The germline CDR1 and CDR2 sequences are SGHKS and YYEKEE (reference sequence). The CDR3 totals 16 residues. The V gene end was trimmed by 4 bases and the J gene end by 3 bases; junction bases not matched to a gene: 12.

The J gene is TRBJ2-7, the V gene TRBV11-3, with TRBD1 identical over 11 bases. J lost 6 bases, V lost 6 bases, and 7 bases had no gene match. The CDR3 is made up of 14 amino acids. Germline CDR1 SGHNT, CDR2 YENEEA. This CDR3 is CASSPGQGVGEQYF. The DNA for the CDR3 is TGTGCCAGCAGTCCGGGACAGGGGGTAGGCGAGCAGTACTTC.

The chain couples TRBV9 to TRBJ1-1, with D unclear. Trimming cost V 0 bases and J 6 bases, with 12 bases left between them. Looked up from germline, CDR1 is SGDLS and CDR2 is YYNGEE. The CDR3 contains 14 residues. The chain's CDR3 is CASSVGGPDAEAFF. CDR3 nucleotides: TGTGCCAGCAGCGTAGGAGGGCCCGACGCTGAAGCTTTCTTT.

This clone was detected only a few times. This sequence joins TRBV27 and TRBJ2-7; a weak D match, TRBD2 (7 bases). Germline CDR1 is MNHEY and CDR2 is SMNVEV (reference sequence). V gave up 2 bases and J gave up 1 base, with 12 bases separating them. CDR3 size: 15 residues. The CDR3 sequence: CASSLTAGASYEQYF. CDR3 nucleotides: TGTGCCAGCAGTTTAACGGCGGGGGCGTCCTACGAGCAGTACTTC.

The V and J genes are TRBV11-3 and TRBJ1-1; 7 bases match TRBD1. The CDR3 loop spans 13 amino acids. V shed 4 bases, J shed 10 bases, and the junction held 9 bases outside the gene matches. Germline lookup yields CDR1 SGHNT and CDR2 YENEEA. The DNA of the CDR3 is TGTGCCAGCAGCTATGGGGACAGAATGGTAGCTTTCTTT. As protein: CASSYGDRMVAFF.

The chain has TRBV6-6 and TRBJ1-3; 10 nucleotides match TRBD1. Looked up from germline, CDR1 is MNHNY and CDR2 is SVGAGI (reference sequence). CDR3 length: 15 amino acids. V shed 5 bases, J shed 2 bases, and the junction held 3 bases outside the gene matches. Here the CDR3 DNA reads TGTGCCAGCAGTAAGGGGACAGGGGCTGGAAACACCATATATTTT. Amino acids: CASSKGTGAGNTIYF.

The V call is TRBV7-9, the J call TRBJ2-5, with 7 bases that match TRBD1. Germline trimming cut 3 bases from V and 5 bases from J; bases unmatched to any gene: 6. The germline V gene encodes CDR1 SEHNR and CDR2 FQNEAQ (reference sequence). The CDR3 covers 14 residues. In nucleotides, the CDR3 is TGTGCCAGCAGCTTCTCAGGGGGAGCGGAGACCCAGTACTTC. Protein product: CASSFSGGAETQYF.

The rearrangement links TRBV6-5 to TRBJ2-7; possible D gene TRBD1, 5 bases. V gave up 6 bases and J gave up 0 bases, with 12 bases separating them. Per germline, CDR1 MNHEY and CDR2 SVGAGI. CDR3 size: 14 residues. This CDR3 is CASSHRTSSYEQYF. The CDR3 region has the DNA TGTGCCAGCAGCCACAGGACGTCCTCCTACGAGCAGTACTTC.

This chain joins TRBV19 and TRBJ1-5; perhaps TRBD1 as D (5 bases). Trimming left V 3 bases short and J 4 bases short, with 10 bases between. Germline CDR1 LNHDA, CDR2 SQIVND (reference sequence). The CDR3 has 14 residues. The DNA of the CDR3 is TGTGCCAGTAGTATGGCAGGGCCGAATCAGCCCCAGCATTTT. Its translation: CASSMAGPNQPQHF. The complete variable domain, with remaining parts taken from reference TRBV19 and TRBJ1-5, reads DGGITQSPKYLFRKEGQNVTLSCEQNLNHDAMYWYRQDPGQGLRLIYYSQIVNDFQKGDIAEGYSVSREKKESFPLTVTSAQKNPTAFYLCASSMAGPNQPQHFGDGTRLSIL.